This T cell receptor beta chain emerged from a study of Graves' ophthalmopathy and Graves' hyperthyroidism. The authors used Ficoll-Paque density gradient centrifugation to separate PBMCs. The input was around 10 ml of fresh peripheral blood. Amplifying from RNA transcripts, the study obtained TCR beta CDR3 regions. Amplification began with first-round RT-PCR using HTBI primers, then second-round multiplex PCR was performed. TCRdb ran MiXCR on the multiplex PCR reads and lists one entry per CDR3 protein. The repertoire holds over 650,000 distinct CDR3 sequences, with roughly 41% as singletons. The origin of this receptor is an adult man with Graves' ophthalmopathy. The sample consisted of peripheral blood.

CDR3 sequence reads: CATDPDGGTYGYTF. CDR3 coding DNA: TGTGCCACCGACCCCGACGGAGGCACCTATGGCTACACCTTC. The chain links TRBV19 to TRBJ1-2; D unresolved. The CDR3 sequence is 14 residues long. Germline CDR1 reads LNHDA; CDR2 reads SQIVND (reference sequence). V gave up 10 bases and J gave up 4 bases, with 19 bases separating them.